A single sample gave rise to the 26 T cell receptor beta chains below, sequenced in a study of T and B cells in COVID-19 patients. From blood, about 220-500 ng of genomic DNA served as TRB template. TRB rearrangements were amplified by multiplex PCR with BIOMED2 TRB-A/B primers. TCRdb reprocessed the multiplex PCR reads via MiXCR and lists one record per CDR3 protein. The sample includes approximately 26,000 distinct CDR3 sequences, about 30% seen only once; the top ten take approximately 1.7%. The sequenced sample consisted of blood. These receptors originate from a human donor who had recovered from COVID-19.

The table lists this clonotype with a count of one. V is TRBV6-5 and J is TRBJ1-2; tentatively, D is TRBD1 (6 bases). Germline values: CDR1 MNHEY, CDR2 SVGAGI. The CDR3 runs 13 residues. Trimming took off 5 bases at V and 10 bases at J, with 17 bases between the two ends. CDR3 coding DNA: TGTGCCAGCAGTGTAGGGGGTCGGTTTTCCTACACCTTC. Its translation is CASSVGGRFSYTF.

V is TRBV18 and J is TRBJ2-1, with a tentative D call TRBD1 (6 bases). This CDR3 contains 14 residues. Trimming shortened V by 0 bases and J by 9 bases, and 12 bases separated the two germline ends. Germline V gives CDR1 KGHSH, CDR2 LQKENI. The CDR3 nucleotides read TGTGCCAGCTCACCACCGACGAGGGGGAGTGAGCAGTTCTTC. Translation gives CASSPPTRGSEQFF.

By share, this clonotype ranks as medium-sized. The gene calls are TRBV15 and TRBJ2-1; 8 bases are shared with TRBD2. This CDR3 region has 13 residues. Trimming at V came to 5 bases and at J to 6 bases, leaving 3 bases not matched to a gene. Germline CDR1 is LNHNV and CDR2 is YYDKDF (reference sequence). CDR3 protein: CATSPGGGNEQFF. CDR3 DNA: TGTGCCACCAGCCCCGGGGGGGGCAATGAGCAGTTCTTC. The whole variable domain, remainder taken from reference TRBV15 and TRBJ2-1, is DAMVIQNPRYQVTQFGKPVTLSCSQTLNHNVMYWYQQKSSQAPKLLFHYYDKDFNNEADTPDNFQSRRPNTSFCFLDIRSPGLGDTAMYLCATSPGGGNEQFFGPGTRLTVL.

In this sample, this clonotype turned up a few times. The rearrangement links TRBV7-2 to TRBJ2-3; D uncertain. Trimming removed 4 bases from V and 5 bases from J, with 4 bases in between. The CDR3 contains 11 residues. Looked up from germline, CDR1 is SGHTA and CDR2 is FQGNSA. CDR3 residues: CASSYGDTQYF. The CDR3 nucleotides are TGTGCCAGCAGCTACGGAGATACGCAGTATTTT.

The chain combines TRBV24-1 with TRBJ2-1; TRBD1 is a possible D gene (6 bases). Trimming shortened V by 12 bases and J by 9 bases, and 20 bases separated the two germline ends. The CDR3 spans 13 residues. From germline, CDR1 is KGHDR and CDR2 SFDVKD. As DNA, the CDR3 is TGTGCCGCCTCCAGGGGAACCGACGGTGAGCAGTTCTTC. Translating it yields CAASRGTDGEQFF.

This clonotype occurred a few times. V and J are TRBV6-5 and TRBJ1-5, with a tentative D call TRBD1 (6 bases). The ends were cut back, 5 bases at V and 0 bases at J, with 8 bases in the middle. The CDR3 runs 14 residues. CDR1 and CDR2 (germline): MNHEY, SVGAGI. CDR3 sequence: CASSEGGSNQPQHF. The CDR3 nucleotides read TGTGCCAGCAGTGAGGGGGGTAGCAATCAGCCCCAGCATTTT.

A few counts support this clonotype. At one of its ends the junction is not consistent with the germline gene, which may arise from a read error. The rearrangement links TRBV27 to TRBJ1-5, with TRBD1 matching 9 bases. Germline CDR1 is MNHEY and CDR2 is SMNVEV (reference sequence). The CDR3 sequence is 15 residues long. Here the CDR3 DNA reads TGTGCCAGCAGTATATCCGGGACAGGGACTCAGCCCCAGCATTTT. Translated, it gives CASSISGTGTQPQHF.

The V and J genes are TRBV6-6 and TRBJ2-5, with 11 bases identical to TRBD2. Germline-derived CDR1 and CDR2 are MNHNY and SVGAGI (reference sequence). V shed 6 bases, J shed 5 bases, and the junction held 8 bases outside the gene matches. The CDR3 covers 15 residues. In nucleotides, the CDR3 is TGTGCCAGCAGACTGGGACTAGCGGCAGGGGAGACCCAGTACTTC. It encodes CASRLGLAAGETQYF.

This clonotype was found a few times. The gene calls are TRBV7-6 and TRBJ2-7; a possible D gene is TRBD1 (6 bases). The germline V gene encodes CDR1 SGHVS and CDR2 FNYEAQ. The CDR3 totals 14 residues. Trimming took 5 bases from V and 2 from J, leaving 13 bases between them. CDR3 DNA: TGTGCCAGCAGCGAGGAGGCAGGGGCCTACGAGCAGTACTTC. It is translated as CASSEEAGAYEQYF.

The chain employs TRBV5-1 and TRBJ2-3; the match to TRBD2 covers 8 bases. Germline loops: CDR1 SGHRS, CDR2 YFSETQ. Trimming removed 8 bases from V and 6 bases from J; junction bases left unmatched: 11. The CDR3 extends over 14 amino acids. Here the CDR3 reads CASGGASGLDTQYF. The CDR3 DNA is TGCGCCAGTGGTGGGGCTAGCGGGTTGGATACGCAGTATTTT.

This clonotype was recorded once. The rearrangement joins TRBV6-4 to TRBJ1-3; 10 bases align to TRBD1. Per the germline V gene, CDR1 is MRHNA and CDR2 is SNTAGT. The V gene end was trimmed by 7 bases and the J gene end by 0 bases; junction bases not matched to a gene: 9. The CDR3 runs 17 residues. CDR3 loop: CASKYRDRGYSGNTIYF. CDR3 bases: TGTGCCAGCAAATATCGGGACAGGGGATACTCTGGAAACACCATATATTTT.

The DNA of the CDR3 is TGTGCCAGCAGTGAACGGACAGGGGACACCGGGGAGCTGTTTTTT. The encoded protein is CASSERTGDTGELFF. V and J are TRBV2 and TRBJ2-2, with 9 bases identical to TRBD1. Unmatched junction bases numbered 1, after V lost 2 bases and J lost 3 bases. CDR1 is SNHLY and CDR2 is FYNNEI in the germline V gene. This CDR3 has 15 residues.

Comment on this clonotype: Being one base from a much bigger clone, this may be a read error. The V call is TRBV19, the J call TRBJ2-1, with TRBD1 matching 8 bases. CDR3 length equals 13 residues. Germline CDR1 and CDR2: LNHDA and SQIVND (reference sequence). The trim removed 5 bases at V and 8 bases at J, leaving 5 bases unmatched. CDR3 amino acids: CASSLDRGDEQFF. In DNA, the CDR3 is TGTGCCAGTAGTCTCGACAGGGGCGATGAGCAGTTCTTC.

The chain has TRBV15 and TRBJ1-2; D is unresolved. The CDR3 has 13 residues. V was pared by 0 bases and J by 0 bases, with 2 bases between. CDR1 and CDR2 from the germline V gene are LNHNV and YYDKDF (reference sequence). CDR3 protein: CATSRESNYGYTF. CDR3 sequence (DNA): TGTGCCACCAGCAGAGAGTCTAACTATGGCTACACCTTC.

The table lists this clonotype with a few counts. This rearrangement joins TRBV6-2 or TRBV6-3 to TRBJ1-2; D is unclear. The V gene's germline CDR1 is MNHEY and CDR2 SVGEGT. This CDR3 comprises 14 residues. Between the trimmed V and J ends, which lost 6 bases and 8 bases, there was a span of 19 bases. The CDR3 here is CASSPAHGSEGYTF. Written as DNA, the CDR3 is TGTGCCAGCAGCCCCGCCCACGGGTCGGAAGGCTACACCTTC.

This chain's CDR3 is CSADEGTGWITDTQYF. Written as DNA, the CDR3 is TGCAGTGCGGACGAGGGAACTGGGTGGATAACAGATACGCAGTATTTT. V and J are TRBV20-1 and TRBJ2-3; the D gene is possibly TRBD2 (5 bases). CDR1 and CDR2 from the germline V gene are DFQATT and SNEGSKA (reference sequence). The CDR3 loop spans 16 amino acids. Trimming cost V 6 bases and J 3 bases, with 22 bases left between them.

On this clonotype: At one of its ends the junction is not consistent with the germline gene, which may arise from a read error. The V call is TRBV6-2 or TRBV6-3, the J call TRBJ2-1, with TRBD2 matching over 9 bases. The CDR3 extends over 16 amino acids. CDR1 and CDR2 (germline): MNHEY, SVGEGT. The CDR3 DNA sequence: TGTGCCAGCGGTTACGGAGCGGGGGGCCTCGATAGTGAGCAGTTCTTC. Translating gives CASGYGAGGLDSEQFF.

This clonotype occurred a few times. The chain employs TRBV19 and TRBJ1-5; TRBD1 might be the D (5 bases). This CDR3 region has 13 residues. Germline CDR1 and CDR2: LNHDA and SQIVND (reference sequence). V lost 5 bases, J lost 2 bases, and 7 bases lay in between. CDR3 bases: TGTGCCAGTAGTGGGGGGGGCAATCAGCCCCAGCATTTT. Its protein product is CASSGGGNQPQHF.

The chain is built from TRBV19 and TRBJ2-3; TRBD1 or TRBD2 may be the D gene (5 bases each). The germline V gene has CDR1 LNHDA and CDR2 SQIVND (reference sequence). There are 15 residues in the CDR3. The CDR3: CVSSIGDQSTDTQYF. Here the CDR3 DNA reads TGTGTTAGTAGTATAGGGGACCAAAGCACAGATACGCAGTATTTT. Drawing the rest from reference TRBV19 and TRBJ2-3, the complete variable domain is DGGITQSPKYLFRKEGQNVTLSCEQNLNHDAMYWYRQDPGQGLRLIYYSQIVNDFQKGDIAEGYSVSREKKESFPLTVTSAQKNPTAFYLCVSSIGDQSTDTQYFGPGTRLTVL.

This clonotype has a count of ten or more. V is TRBV15 and J is TRBJ2-3; unclear D gene. CDR1 and CDR2 from the germline V gene are LNHNV and YYDKDF (reference sequence). Trimming left V 1 base short and J 6 bases short, with 11 bases between. The CDR3 spans 14 residues. CDR3 amino acids: CATSRGSSSDTQYF. Here the CDR3 DNA reads TGTGCCACCAGCAGAGGAAGCTCGTCGGATACGCAGTATTTT.

V usage is TRBV27 and J usage is TRBJ1-5, with TRBD1 identical over 7 bases. Per germline, CDR1 MNHEY and CDR2 SMNVEV (reference sequence). The CDR3 is made up of 14 amino acids. Losses at the gene ends were 6 bases for V and 3 bases for J; bases not matched to a gene: 5. CDR3 bases: TGTGCCAGCAGCTTGACAGGGAACAATCAGCCCCAGCATTTT. It translates to CASSLTGNNQPQHF.

This sequence joins TRBV6-5 and TRBJ1-6; D possibly corresponds to TRBD1 (6 bases). V was clipped by 6 bases and J by 6 bases, with 15 bases between them. In germline, CDR1 is MNHEY, CDR2 SVGAGI. The CDR3 consists of 15 residues. For the CDR3, the DNA is TGTGCCAGCAGGGACGGGACACGGAGTAATTCACCCCTCCACTTT. Translated, it gives CASRDGTRSNSPLHF.

This clonotype was found a few times. The chain has TRBV6-2 or TRBV6-3 and TRBJ2-2; D ambiguous. Germline lookup yields CDR1 MNHEY and CDR2 SVGEGT. The V gene lost 3 bases and the J gene lost 2 bases, with 13 bases spanning the gap. This CDR3 is 16 amino acids long. In DNA, the CDR3 is TGTGCCAGCAGTTATTCCGGGCAGACTAACACCGGGGAGCTGTTTTTT. Protein product: CASSYSGQTNTGELFF.

In its sample, this clonotype ranks as medium-sized (0.01 to 0.1%). This chain uses TRBV29-1 with TRBJ2-2; tentatively, D is TRBD1 or TRBD2 (5 bases each). Germline lookup yields CDR1 SQVTM and CDR2 ANQGSEA. The CDR3 length is 15 residues. V was pared by 3 bases and J by 5 bases, with 16 bases between. CDR3: CSVDPGTPGTGELFF. The DNA of the CDR3 is TGCAGCGTTGATCCCGGGACCCCAGGGACCGGGGAGCTGTTTTTT.

The chain recombines TRBV12-3 or TRBV12-4 with TRBJ1-6, with D unresolved. The CDR3 length is 12 residues. With 4 bases removed from V and 6 bases from J, the gap between germline ends came to 4 bases. The CDR3, as DNA: TGTGCCAGCAGTTCTTTTAATTCACCCCTCCACTTT. It yields the protein CASSSFNSPLHF.

The chain couples TRBV7-2 to TRBJ2-7, with unresolved D. Germline V gives CDR1 SGHTA, CDR2 FQGNSA. The CDR3 consists of 14 residues. The V gene lost 5 bases and the J gene lost 7 bases, with 18 bases spanning the gap. The CDR3 sequence: CASSPQRSSTEQYF. CDR3 nucleotides: TGTGCCAGCAGCCCCCAGAGGAGCTCTACGGAGCAGTACTTC.